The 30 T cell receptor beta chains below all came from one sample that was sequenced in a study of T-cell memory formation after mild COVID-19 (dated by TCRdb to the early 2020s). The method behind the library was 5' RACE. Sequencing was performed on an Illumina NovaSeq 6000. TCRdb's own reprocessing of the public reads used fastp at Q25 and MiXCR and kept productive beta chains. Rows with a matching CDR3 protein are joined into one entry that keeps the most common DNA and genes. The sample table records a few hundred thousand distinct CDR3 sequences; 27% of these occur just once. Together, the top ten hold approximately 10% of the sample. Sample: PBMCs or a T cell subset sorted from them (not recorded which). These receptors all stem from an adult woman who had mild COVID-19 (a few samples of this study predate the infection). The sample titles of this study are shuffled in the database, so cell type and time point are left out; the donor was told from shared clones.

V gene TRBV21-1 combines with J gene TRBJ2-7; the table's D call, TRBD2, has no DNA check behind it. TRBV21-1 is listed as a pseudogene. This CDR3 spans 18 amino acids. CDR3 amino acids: CASSKGPRTWRGTYEQYF. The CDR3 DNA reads TGTGCCAGCAGCAAAGGTCCCCGTACCTGGCGGGGGACCTACGAGCAGTACTTC.

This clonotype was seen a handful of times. CDR3 coding DNA: TGTGCCAGCAGTGTCGGGACATCACTCTCCTACGAGCAGTACTTC. Amino acids: CASSVGTSLSYEQYF. J is TRBJ2-7 and V is TRBV2; TRBD1 might be the D (6 bases). Germline loops: CDR1 SNHLY, CDR2 FYNNEI. V was shortened by 4 bases and J by 0 bases, with 13 bases between the two germline ends. This CDR3 has 15 amino acids.

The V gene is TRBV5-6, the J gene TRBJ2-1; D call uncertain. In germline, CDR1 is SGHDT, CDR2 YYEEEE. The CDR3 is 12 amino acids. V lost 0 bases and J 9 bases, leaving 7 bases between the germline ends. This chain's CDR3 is CASSLDFGEQFF. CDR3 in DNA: TGTGCCAGCAGCTTGGACTTTGGTGAGCAGTTCTTC.

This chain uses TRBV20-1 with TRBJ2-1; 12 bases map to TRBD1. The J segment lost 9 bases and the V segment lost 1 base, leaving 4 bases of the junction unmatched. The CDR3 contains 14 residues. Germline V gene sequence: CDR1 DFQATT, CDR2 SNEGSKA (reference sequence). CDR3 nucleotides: TGCAGTGCTAGAGCGGGACAGGGGGCCTCTGAGCAGTTCTTC. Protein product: CSARAGQGASEQFF.

This CDR3 is CASSLDSETQYF. DNA for the CDR3: TGTGCCAGCAGCTTAGACTCAGAGACCCAGTACTTC. The chain recombines TRBV7-7 with TRBJ2-5; the D is unclear. The germline V and J ends were trimmed by 1 base and 4 bases, with 4 bases remaining between them. Per germline, CDR1 SSHAT and CDR2 FNYEAQ (reference sequence). The CDR3 contains 12 residues.

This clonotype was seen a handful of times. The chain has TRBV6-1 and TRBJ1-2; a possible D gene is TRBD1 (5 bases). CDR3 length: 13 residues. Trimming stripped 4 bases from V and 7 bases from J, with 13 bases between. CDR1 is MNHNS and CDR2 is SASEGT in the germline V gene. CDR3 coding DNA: TGTGCCAGCAGTGCTAAAGAAGGGGCTGGCTACACCTTC. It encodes CASSAKEGAGYTF.

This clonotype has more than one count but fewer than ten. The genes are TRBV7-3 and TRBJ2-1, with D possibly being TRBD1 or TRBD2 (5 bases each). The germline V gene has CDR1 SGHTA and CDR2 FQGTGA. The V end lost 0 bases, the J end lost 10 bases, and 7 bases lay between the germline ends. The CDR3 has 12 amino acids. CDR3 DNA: TGTGCCAGCAGCTTAACGGGGGACGAGCAGTTCTTC. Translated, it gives CASSLTGDEQFF.

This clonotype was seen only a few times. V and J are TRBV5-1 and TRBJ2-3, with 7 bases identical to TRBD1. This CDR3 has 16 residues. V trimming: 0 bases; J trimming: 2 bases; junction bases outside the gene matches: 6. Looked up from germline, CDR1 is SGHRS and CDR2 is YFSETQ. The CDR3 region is CASSLGPGQITDTQYF. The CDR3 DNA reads TGCGCCAGCAGCTTGGGACCGGGACAGATCACAGATACGCAGTATTTT. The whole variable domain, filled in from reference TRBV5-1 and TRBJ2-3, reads KAGVTQTPRYLIKTRGQQVTLSCSPISGHRSVSWYQQTPGQGLQFLFEYFSETQRNKGNFPGRFSGRQFSNSRSEMNVSTLELGDSALYLCASSLGPGQITDTQYFGPGTRLTVL.

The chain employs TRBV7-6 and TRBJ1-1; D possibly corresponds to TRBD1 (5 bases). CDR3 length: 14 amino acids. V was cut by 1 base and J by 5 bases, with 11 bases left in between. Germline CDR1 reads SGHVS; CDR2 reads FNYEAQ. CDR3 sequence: CASSLGRGSTEAFF. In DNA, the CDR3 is TGTGCCAGCAGCTTAGGAAGGGGCTCGACTGAAGCTTTCTTT.

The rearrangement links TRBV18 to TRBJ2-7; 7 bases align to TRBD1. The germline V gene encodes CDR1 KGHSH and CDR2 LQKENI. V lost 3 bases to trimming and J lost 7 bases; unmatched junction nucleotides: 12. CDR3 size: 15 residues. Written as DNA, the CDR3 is TGTGCCAGCTCACCGGTAGGACAGGCAATGGGAGAGCAGTACTTC. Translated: CASSPVGQAMGEQYF.

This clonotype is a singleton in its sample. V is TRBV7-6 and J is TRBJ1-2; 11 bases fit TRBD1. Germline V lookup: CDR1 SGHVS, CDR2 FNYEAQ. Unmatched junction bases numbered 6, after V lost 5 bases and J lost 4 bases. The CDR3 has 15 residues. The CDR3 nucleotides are TGTGCCAGCAGCCCAGGACAGGGGGCTAGCTATGGCTACACCTTC. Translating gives CASSPGQGASYGYTF.

CDR3 in amino acids: CASSLSAEILGETQYF. The CDR3 DNA follows: TGTGCCAGCAGCTTAAGCGCCGAAATCTTGGGGGAGACCCAGTACTTC. This chain connects TRBV7-9 to TRBJ2-5; no firm D call. Germline V gives CDR1 SEHNR, CDR2 FQNEAQ (reference sequence). This CDR3 comprises 16 residues. V was trimmed by 2 bases and J by 5 bases, leaving 18 bases between them.

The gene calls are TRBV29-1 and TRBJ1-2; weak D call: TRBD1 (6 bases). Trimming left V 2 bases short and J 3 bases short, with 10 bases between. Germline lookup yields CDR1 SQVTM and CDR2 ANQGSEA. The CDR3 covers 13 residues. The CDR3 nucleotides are TGCAGCGTTGAAAGGGACATCTACTATGGCTACACCTTC. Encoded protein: CSVERDIYYGYTF.

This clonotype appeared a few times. The CDR3 sequence: CASRRDGKQFF. The CDR3 DNA is TGCGCCAGCAGGCGGGACGGTAAGCAGTTCTTC. The chain combines TRBV5-1 with TRBJ2-1; a weak D match, TRBD2 (6 bases). This CDR3 is 11 amino acids long. V lost 5 bases and J 11 bases, leaving 11 bases between the germline ends. Germline V gene data show CDR1 as SGHRS and CDR2 as YFSETQ.

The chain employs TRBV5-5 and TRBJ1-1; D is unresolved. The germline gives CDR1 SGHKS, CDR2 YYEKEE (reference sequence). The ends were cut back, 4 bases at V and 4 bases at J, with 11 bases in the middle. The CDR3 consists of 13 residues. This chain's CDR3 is CASSRTVGTEAFF. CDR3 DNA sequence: TGTGCCAGCAGCCGAACGGTGGGCACTGAAGCTTTCTTT.

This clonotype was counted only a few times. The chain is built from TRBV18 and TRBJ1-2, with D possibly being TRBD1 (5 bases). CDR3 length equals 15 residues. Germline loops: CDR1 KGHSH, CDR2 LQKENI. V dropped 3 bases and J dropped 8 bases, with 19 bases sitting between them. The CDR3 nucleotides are TGTGCCAGCTCACCGGGGGAGCCCTTCGGGCGAGGCTACACCTTC. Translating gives CASSPGEPFGRGYTF.

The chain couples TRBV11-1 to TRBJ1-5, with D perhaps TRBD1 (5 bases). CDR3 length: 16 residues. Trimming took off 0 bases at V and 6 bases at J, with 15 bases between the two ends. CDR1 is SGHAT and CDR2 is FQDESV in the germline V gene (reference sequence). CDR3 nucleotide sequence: TGTGCCAGCAGCTTAGCCGTCAGGCGGGGCTGTCAGCCCCAGCATTTT. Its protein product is CASSLAVRRGCQPQHF.

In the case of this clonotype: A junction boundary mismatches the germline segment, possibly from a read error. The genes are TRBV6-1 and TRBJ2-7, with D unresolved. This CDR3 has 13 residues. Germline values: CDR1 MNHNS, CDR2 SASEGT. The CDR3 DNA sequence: TGCGTTGATAGTTTCGGTCGGTCCTACGAGCAGTACTTC. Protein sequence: CVDSFGRSYEQYF.

CDR3 in DNA: TGTGCCAGCAGCTTAGGGCCGTGGTCGAGCACCGGGGAGCTGTTTTTT. Its translation is CASSLGPWSSTGELFF. This chain uses TRBV7-2 with TRBJ2-2; D call uncertain. Germline V CDR1 and CDR2: SGHTA, FQGNSA. The length of the CDR3 is 16 residues. The V end lost 1 base, the J end lost 4 bases, and 13 bases lay between the germline ends.

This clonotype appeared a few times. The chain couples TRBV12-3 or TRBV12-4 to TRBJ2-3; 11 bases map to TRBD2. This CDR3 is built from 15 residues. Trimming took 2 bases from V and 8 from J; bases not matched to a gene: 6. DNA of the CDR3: TGTGCCAGCAGTTTAAGGCTAGCGGGGGGAGGTACGCAGTATTTT. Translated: CASSLRLAGGGTQYF.

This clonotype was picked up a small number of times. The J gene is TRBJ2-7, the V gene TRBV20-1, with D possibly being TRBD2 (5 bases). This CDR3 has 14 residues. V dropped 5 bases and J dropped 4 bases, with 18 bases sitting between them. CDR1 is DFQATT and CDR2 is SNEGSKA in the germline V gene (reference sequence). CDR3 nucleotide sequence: TGCAGTGCTCCCTCCCCGGCTAGCTGGTACGAGCAGTACTTC. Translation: CSAPSPASWYEQYF.

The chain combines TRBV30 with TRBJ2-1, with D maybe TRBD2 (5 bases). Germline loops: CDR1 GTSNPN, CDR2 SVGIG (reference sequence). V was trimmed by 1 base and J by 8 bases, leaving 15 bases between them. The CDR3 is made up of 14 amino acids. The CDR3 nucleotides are TGTGCCTGGAGTGCAGCGGCGGCTACCGATGAGCAGTTCTTC. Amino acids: CAWSAAAATDEQFF. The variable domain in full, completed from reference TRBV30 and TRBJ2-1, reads SQTIHQWPATLVQPVGSPLSLECTVEGTSNPNLYWYRQAAGRGLQLLFYSVGIGQISSEVPQNLSASRPQDRQFILSSKKLLLSDSGFYLCAWSAAAATDEQFFGPGTRLTVL.

The CDR3, as DNA: TGCGCCAGCAGCTTGGCCGACAGGCCCTGGGGTTACAATGAGCAGTTCTTC. Protein sequence: CASSLADRPWGYNEQFF. J is TRBJ2-1 and V is TRBV5-1; D is perhaps TRBD1 (6 bases). Per germline, CDR1 SGHRS and CDR2 YFSETQ. The length of the CDR3 is 17 residues. Trimming stripped 0 bases from V and 4 bases from J, with 17 bases between.

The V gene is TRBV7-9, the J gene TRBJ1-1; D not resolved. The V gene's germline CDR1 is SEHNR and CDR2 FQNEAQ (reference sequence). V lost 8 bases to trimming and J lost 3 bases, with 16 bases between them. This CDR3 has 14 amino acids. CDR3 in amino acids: CASYDGRPDTEAFF. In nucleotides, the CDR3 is TGTGCCAGCTACGATGGCAGGCCGGACACTGAAGCTTTCTTT.

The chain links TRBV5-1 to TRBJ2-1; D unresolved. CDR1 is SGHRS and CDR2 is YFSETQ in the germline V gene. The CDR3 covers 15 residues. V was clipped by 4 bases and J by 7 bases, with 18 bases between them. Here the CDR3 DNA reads TGCGCCAGCAGCCCAAGGGATGGGGAAATAAATGAGCAGTTCTTC. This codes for CASSPRDGEINEQFF.

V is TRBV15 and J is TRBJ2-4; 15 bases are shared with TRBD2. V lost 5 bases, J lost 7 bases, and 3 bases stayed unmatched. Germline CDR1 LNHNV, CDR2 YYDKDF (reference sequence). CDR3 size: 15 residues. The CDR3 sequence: CATSLGTSGGNIQYF. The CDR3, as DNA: TGTGCCACCAGCTTAGGGACTAGCGGGGGGAACATTCAGTACTTC. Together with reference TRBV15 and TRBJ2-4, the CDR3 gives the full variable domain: DAMVIQNPRYQVTQFGKPVTLSCSQTLNHNVMYWYQQKSSQAPKLLFHYYDKDFNNEADTPDNFQSRRPNTSFCFLDIRSPGLGDTAMYLCATSLGTSGGNIQYFGAGTRLSVL.

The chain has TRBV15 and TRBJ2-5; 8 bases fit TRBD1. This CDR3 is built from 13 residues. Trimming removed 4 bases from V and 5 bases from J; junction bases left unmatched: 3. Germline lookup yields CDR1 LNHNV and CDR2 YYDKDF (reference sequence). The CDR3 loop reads CATSKDRAETQYF. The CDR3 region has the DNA TGTGCCACCAGCAAGGACAGGGCCGAGACCCAGTACTTC.

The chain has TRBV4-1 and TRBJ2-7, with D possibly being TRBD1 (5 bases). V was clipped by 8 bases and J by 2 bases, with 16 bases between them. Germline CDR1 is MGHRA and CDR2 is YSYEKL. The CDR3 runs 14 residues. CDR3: CASRNSDSAYEQYF. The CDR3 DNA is TGCGCCAGCCGAAATAGTGACAGCGCCTACGAGCAGTACTTC.

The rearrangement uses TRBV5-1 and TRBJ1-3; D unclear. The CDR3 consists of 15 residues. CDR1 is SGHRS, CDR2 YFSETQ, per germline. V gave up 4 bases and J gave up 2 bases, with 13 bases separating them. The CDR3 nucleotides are TGCGCCAGCAGCGGATCAGCTTCGGCTGGAAACACCATATATTTT. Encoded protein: CASSGSASAGNTIYF.

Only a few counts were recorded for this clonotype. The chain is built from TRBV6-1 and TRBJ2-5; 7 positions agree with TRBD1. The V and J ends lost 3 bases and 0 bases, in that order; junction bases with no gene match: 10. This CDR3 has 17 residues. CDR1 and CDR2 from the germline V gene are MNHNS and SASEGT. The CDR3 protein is CASSDGPGQKYQETQYF. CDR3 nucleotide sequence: TGTGCCAGCAGTGACGGACCGGGACAGAAGTACCAAGAGACCCAGTACTTC.